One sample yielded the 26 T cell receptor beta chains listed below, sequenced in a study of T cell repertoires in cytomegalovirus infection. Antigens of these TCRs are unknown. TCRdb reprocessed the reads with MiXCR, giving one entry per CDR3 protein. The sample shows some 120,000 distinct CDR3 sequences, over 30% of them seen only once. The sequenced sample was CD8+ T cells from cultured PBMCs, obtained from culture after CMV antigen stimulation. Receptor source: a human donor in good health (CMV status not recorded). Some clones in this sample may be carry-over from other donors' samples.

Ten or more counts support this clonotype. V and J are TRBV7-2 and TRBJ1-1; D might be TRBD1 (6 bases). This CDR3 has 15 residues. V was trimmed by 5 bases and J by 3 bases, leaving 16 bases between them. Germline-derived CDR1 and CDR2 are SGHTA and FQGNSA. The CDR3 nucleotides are TGTGCCAGCAGCCCCCGGGGGCAAATGTACACTGAAGCTTTCTTT. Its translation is CASSPRGQMYTEAFF.

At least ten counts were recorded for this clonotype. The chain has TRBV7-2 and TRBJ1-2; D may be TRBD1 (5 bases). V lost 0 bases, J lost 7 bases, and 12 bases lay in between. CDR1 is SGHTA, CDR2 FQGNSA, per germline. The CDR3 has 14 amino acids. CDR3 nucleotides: TGTGCCAGCAGCTTAGCCCTGGACAATGGTGGCTACACCTTC. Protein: CASSLALDNGGYTF.

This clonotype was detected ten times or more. The CDR3 DNA follows: TGCAGTGCTAGAGAGTTGGCGGAGGGAATGAACACTGAAGCTTTCTTT. Translation gives CSARELAEGMNTEAFF. This rearrangement joins TRBV20-1 to TRBJ1-1; D is undetermined. V lost 0 bases to trimming and J lost 0 bases, with 14 bases between them. Looked up from germline, CDR1 is DFQATT and CDR2 is SNEGSKA (reference sequence). This CDR3 has 16 amino acids.

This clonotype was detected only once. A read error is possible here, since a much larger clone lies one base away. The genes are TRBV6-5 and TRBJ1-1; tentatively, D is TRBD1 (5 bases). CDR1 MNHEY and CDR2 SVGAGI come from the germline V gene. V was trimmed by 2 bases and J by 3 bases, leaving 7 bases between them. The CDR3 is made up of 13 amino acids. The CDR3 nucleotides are TGTGCCAGCAGTTACGGGGGGTACACTGAAGCTTTCTTT. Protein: CASSYGGYTEAFF.

The CDR3 region has the DNA TGTGCCAGCAGTTACTTTTCCTCAGGGGGCGATGGCTACACCTTC. It specifies CASSYFSSGGDGYTF. The genes are TRBV6-2 or TRBV6-3 and TRBJ1-2; TRBD1 agrees at 8 bases. The CDR3 consists of 15 residues. With 1 base clipped from V and 6 bases from J, the junction kept 7 bases outside the gene matches. CDR1 is MNHEY, CDR2 SVGEGT, per germline.

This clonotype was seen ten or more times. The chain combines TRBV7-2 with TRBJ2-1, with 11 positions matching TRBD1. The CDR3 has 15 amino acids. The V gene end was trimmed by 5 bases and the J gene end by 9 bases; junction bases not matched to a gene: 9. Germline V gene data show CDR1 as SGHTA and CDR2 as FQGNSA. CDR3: CASSLDRGQIREQFF. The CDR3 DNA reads TGTGCCAGCAGCCTGGACAGGGGGCAGATCCGTGAGCAGTTCTTC. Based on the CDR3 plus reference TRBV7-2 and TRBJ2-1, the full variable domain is GAGVSQSPSNKVTEKGKDVELRCDPISGHTALYWYRQSLGQGLEFLIYFQGNSAPDKSGLPSDRFSAERTGGSVSTLTIQRTQQEDSAVYLCASSLDRGQIREQFFGPGTRLTVL.

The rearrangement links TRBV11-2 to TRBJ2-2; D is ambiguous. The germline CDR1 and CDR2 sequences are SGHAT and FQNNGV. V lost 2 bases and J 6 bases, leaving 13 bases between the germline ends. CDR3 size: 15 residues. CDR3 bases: TGTGCCAGCAGCTTACTTGGCGGCAGTGCCGGGGAGCTGTTTTTT. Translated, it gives CASSLLGGSAGELFF.

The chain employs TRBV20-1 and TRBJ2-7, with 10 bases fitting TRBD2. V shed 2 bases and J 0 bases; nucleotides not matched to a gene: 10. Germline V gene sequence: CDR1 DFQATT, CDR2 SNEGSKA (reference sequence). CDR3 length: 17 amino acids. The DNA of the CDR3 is TGCAGTGCTAGATTGACCCAGGGACTAGCGCCCTCCTACGAGCAGTACTTC. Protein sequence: CSARLTQGLAPSYEQYF.

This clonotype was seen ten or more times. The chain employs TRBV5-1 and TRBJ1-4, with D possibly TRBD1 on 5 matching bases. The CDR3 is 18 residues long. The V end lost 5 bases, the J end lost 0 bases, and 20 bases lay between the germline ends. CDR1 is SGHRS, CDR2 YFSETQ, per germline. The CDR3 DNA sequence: TGCGCCAGCAGTAGCCCCCCGGGGGAGGGTGCAACTAATGAAAAACTGTTTTTT. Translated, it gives CASSSPPGEGATNEKLFF.

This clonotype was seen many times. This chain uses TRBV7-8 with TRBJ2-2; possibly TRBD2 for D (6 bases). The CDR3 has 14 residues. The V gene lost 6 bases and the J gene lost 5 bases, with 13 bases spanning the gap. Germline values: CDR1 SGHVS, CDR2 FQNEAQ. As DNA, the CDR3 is TGTGCCAGCAGAACTTGGGGGGAAACCGGGGAGCTGTTTTTT. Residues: CASRTWGETGELFF.

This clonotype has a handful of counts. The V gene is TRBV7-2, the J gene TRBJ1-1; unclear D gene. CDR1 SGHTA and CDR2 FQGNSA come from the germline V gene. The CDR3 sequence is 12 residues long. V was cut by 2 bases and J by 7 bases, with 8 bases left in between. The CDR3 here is CASSLSFGEAFF. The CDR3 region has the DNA TGTGCCAGCAGCTTATCTTTCGGTGAAGCTTTCTTT. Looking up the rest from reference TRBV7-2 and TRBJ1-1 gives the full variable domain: GAGVSQSPSNKVTEKGKDVELRCDPISGHTALYWYRQSLGQGLEFLIYFQGNSAPDKSGLPSDRFSAERTGGSVSTLTIQRTQQEDSAVYLCASSLSFGEAFFGQGTRLTVV.

In DNA, the CDR3 is TGTGCCAGCAGCCAAGTGAGAGGGGCGAACTATGGCTACACCTTC. Translating gives CASSQVRGANYGYTF. The chain has TRBV4-2 and TRBJ1-2, with D tentatively TRBD1 (5 bases). The CDR3 length is 15 residues. CDR1 is LGHNA and CDR2 is YNFKEQ in the germline V gene. The V end was cut by 1 base, the J end by 2 bases, with 11 bases between.

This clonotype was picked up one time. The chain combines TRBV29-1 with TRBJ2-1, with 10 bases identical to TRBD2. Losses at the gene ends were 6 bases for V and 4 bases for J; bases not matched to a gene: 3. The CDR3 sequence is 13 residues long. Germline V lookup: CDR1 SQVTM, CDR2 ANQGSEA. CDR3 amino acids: CSVSGGDYNEQFF. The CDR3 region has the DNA TGCAGCGTAAGCGGGGGGGATTACAATGAGCAGTTCTTC.

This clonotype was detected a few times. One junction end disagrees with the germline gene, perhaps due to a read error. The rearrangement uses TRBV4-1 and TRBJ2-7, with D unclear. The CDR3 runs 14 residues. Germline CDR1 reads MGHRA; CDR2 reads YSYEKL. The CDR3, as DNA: TGTGCCAGCAGCCAAGTTGGAAGAGCAGACGAGCAGTACTTC. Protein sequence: CASSQVGRADEQYF.

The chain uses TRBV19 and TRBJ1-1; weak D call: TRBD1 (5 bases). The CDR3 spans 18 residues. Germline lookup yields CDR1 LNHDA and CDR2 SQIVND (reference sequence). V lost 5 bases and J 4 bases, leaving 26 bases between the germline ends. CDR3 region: CASSFTGTGVPEGTEAFF. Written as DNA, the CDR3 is TGTGCCAGTAGTTTCACCGGGACGGGAGTCCCAGAGGGCACTGAAGCTTTCTTT.

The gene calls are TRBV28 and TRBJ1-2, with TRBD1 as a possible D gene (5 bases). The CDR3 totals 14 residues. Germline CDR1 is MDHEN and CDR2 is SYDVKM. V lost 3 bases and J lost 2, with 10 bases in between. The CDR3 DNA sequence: TGTGCCAGCAGTTTGGGGCAGAGGAACTATGGCTACACCTTC. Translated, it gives CASSLGQRNYGYTF.

The CDR3 nucleotides read TGTGCCAGCAGACCAGGGAACACTGAAGCTTTCTTT. It yields the protein CASRPGNTEAFF. The J gene is TRBJ1-1, the V gene TRBV12-3 or TRBV12-4; unclear D gene. V lost 6 bases and J 1 base, leaving 6 bases between the germline ends. This CDR3 spans 12 amino acids.

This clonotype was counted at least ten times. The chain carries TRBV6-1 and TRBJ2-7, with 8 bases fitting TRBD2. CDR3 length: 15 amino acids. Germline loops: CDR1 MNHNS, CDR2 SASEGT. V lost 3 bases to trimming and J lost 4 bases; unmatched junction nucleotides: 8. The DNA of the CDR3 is TGTGCCAGCAGTGATCCGGGACTAGTGAGGTACGAGCAGTACTTC. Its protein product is CASSDPGLVRYEQYF.

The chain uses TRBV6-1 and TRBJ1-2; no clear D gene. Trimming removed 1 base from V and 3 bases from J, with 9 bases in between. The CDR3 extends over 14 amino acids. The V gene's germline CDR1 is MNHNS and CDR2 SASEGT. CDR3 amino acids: CASSEGEGYYGYTF. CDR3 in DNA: TGTGCCAGCAGTGAAGGGGAGGGCTACTATGGCTACACCTTC.

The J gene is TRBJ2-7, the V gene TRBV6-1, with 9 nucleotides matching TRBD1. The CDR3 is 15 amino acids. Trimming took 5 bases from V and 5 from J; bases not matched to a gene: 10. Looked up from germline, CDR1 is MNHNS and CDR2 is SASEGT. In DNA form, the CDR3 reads TGTGCCAGCAGTTGGGTCGGGACAGGGATCCACGAGCAGTACTTC. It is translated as CASSWVGTGIHEQYF.

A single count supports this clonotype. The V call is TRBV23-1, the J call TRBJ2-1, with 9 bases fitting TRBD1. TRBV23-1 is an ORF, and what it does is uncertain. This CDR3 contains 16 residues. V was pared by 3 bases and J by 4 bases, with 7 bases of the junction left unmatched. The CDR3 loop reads CASSQHPGQGYNEQFF. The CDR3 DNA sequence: TGCGCCAGCAGTCAGCACCCGGGACAGGGTTACAATGAGCAGTTCTTC.

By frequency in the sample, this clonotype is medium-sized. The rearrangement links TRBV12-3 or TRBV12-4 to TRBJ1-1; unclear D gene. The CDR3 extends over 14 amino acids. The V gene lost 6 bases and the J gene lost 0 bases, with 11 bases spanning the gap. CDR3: CASSPLSVNTEAFF. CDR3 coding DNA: TGTGCCAGCAGCCCGCTTTCAGTGAACACTGAAGCTTTCTTT.

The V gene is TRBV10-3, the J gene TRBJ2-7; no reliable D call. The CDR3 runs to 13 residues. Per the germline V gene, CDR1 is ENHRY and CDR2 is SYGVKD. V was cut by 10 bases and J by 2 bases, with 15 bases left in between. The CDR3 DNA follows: TGTGCCACCGAACCCTCAGGTACCTACGAGCAGTACTTC. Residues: CATEPSGTYEQYF.

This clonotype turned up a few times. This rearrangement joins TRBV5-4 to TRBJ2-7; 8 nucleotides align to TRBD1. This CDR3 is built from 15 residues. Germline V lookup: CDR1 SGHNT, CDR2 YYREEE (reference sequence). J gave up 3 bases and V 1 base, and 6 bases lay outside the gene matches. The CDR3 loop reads CASSLSVTGVYEQYF. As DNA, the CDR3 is TGTGCCAGCAGCTTGTCTGTGACAGGGGTCTACGAGCAGTACTTC.

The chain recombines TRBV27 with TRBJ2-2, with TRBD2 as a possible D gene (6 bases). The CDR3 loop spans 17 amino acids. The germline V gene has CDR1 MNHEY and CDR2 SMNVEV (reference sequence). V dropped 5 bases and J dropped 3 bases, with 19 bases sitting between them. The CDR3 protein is CASSKSLGRRDTGELFF. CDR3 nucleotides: TGTGCCAGCAGTAAGAGCCTCGGACGGAGGGACACCGGGGAGCTGTTTTTT.

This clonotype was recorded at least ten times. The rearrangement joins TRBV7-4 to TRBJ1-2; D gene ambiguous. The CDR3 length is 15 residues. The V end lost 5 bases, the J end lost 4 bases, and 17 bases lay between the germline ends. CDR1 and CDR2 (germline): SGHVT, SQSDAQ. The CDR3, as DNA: TGTGCCAGCAGCCCTAACTTCCGGGCCGGCTATGGCTACACCTTC. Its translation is CASSPNFRAGYGYTF.